Below, one T cell receptor (beta chain) is given with its context. Its target is not known. These data are taken from a study of cytotoxic CD8 clonotypes in ibrutinib-treated CLL. Study observations and caveats: Progressing and sustained-remission patients had different sampling times. Clonality went up at ibrutinib response and then declined back toward baseline at progression.

This CDR3 has 13 residues. The V and J ends lost 5 bases and 0 bases respectively, with 5 bases between them. Germline lookup yields CDR1 MRHNA and CDR2 SNTAGT. Method: immunoSEQ multiplex PCR; TCRdb's copy keeps in-frame clones and lacks some. This table holds some 350,000 clones, 60% to 80% found once. The chain employs TRBV6-4 and TRBJ2-1; D not resolved. The sequencing here drew on PBMCs, taken after 36 months of ibrutinib treatment. The receptor comes from a human donor with chronic lymphocytic leukemia. The CDR3 nucleotides are TGTGCCAGCAGTTCCAGCTCCTACAATGAGCAGTTCTTC. It translates to CASSSSSYNEQFF.